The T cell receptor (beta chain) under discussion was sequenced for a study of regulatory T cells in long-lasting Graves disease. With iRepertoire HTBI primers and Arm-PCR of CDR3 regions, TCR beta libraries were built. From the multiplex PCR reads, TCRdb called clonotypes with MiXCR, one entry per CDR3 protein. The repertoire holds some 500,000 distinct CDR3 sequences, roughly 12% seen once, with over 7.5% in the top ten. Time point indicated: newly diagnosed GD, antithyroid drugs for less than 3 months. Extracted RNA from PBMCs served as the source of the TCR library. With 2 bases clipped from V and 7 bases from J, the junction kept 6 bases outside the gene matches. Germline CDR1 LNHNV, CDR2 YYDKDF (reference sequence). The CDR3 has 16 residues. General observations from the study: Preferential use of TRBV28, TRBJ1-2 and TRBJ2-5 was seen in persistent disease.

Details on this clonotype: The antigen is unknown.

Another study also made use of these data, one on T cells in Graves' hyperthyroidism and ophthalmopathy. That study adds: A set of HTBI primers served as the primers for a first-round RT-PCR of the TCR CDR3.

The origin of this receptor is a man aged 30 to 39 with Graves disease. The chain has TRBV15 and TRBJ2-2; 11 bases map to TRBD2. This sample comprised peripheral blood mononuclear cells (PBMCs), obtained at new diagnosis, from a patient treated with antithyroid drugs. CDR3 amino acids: CATSRYGLAGGGELFF. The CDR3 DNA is TGTGCCACCAGCAGATATGGACTAGCGGGTGGCGGGGAGCTGTTTTTT.